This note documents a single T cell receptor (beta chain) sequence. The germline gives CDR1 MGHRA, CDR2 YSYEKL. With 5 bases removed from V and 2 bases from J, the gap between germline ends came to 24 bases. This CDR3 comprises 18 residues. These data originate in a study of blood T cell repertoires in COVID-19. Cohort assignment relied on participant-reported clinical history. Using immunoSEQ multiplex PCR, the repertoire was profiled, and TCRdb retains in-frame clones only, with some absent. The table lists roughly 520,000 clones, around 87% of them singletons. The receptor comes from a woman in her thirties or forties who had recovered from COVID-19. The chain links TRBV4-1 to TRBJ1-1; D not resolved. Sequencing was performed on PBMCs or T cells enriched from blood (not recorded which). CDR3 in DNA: TGCGCCAGCAGCTTCTCAGCAGCTGCAGGAACCCCAAACACTGAAGCTTTCTTT. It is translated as CASSFSAAAGTPNTEAFF.